The following is a T cell receptor beta chain sequence with its context. The data derive from a study of blood T cell repertoires in COVID-19. Germline values: CDR1 LNHDA, CDR2 SQIVND (reference sequence). Trimming took off 7 bases at V and 1 base at J, with 20 bases between the two ends. There are 17 residues in the CDR3. The repertoire was sequenced with immunoSEQ multiplex PCR; TCRdb's copy has only in-frame clones and lacks some. The sample has about 200,000 clones; around 92% are singletons. Input material: PBMCs or T cells enriched from blood (not recorded which). The chain has TRBV19 and TRBJ1-5, with D perhaps matching TRBD1 (6 bases). This receptor was obtained from a woman aged 18-29 years who had recovered from COVID-19. CDR3 in amino acids: CASKREPGEWSNQPQHF. CDR3 DNA sequence: TGTGCCAGTAAGAGGGAGCCAGGGGAATGGAGCAATCAGCCCCAGCATTTT.